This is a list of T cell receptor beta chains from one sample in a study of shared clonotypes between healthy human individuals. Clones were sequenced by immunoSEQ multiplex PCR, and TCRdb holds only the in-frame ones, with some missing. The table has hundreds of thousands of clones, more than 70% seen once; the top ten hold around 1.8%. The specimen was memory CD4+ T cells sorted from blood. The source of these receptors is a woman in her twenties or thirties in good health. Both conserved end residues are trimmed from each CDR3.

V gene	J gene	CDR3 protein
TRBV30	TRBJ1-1	AWSRARVPVNTEAF
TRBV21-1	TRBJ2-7	ASIQGKGVYEQY
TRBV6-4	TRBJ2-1	ATEGSSGRAQNEQF
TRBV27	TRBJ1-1	ASSLDRFGNTEAF
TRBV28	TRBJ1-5	ASTALDQPQH
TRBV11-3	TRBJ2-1	ASSRAGTGVDEQF
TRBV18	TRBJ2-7	ASSPGTGGYEQY
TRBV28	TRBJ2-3	ASSLVSGPSTDTQY
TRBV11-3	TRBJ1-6	ASSLDVGNGNSPLH
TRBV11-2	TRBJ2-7	ASRAQGSEQY
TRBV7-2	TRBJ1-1	ASSTYIRVEAF
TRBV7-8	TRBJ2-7	ASSRLAGAIEQY
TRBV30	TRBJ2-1	AWRPGLAGVNEQF
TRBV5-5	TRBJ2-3	ASSFVVGSSTDTQY
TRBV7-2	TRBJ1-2	ASSLGHGRGYT
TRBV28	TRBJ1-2	ASSIQGIYGYT
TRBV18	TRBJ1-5	ASSPIGIDQPQH
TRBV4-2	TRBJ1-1	ASSHHRAVTEAF
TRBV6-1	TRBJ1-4	ASRLDPGANEKLF
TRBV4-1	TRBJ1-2	ASSQEGDGPYGYT
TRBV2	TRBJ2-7	ASSASGYEQY
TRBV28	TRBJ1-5	ASRGPGWDYQPQH
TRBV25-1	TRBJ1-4	ASSVDTGVVNEKLF
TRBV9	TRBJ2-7	ASSVADGRANYEQY
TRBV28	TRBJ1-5	ASSMDRSDQPQH
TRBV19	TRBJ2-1	ASSRTGPTGHNEQF
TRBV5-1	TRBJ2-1	ASSFRDRGHEQF
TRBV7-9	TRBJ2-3	SSGRGSDTQY
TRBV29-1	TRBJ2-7	SVTSGSYEQY
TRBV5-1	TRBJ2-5	ASSLTSAQRQETQY
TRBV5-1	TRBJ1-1	ASSLVLGAKTEAF
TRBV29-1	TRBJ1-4	SPPGAGEKLF
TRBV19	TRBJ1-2	ASSISGRSNYGYT
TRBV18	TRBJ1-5	ASSPPGAGQPQH
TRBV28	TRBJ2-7	ASTQGGQGGHEQY
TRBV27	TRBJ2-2	ATTRGLAGAGGELF
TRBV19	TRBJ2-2	ASRQGTGHTGELF
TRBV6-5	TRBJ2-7	ATRRGEAYEQY
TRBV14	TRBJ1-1	ASSQNIRGTEAF
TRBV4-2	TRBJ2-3	ASSPMGTGGTDTQY
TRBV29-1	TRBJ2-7	SAGRAGAYEQY
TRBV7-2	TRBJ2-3	ASSQRADLTDTQY
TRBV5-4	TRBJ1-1	ASSLTLNTEAF
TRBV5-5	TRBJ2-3	ASSGGLAASTDTQY
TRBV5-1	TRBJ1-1	ASSLTGRTEAF
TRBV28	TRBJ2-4	ASSFRRLVGADIQY
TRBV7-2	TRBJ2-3	ASSLQDYTQY
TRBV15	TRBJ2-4	ATSTGLAGAKNIQY
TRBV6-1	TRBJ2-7	ASSGLRQGGAYEQY